This TCR beta chain was sequenced in a study of beta chain features in type 1 diabetes. Germline V CDR1 and CDR2: SGHTA, FQGNSA. The CDR3 length is 15 residues. V was pared by 5 bases and J by 0 bases, with 5 bases of the junction left unmatched. Whole-study results and caveats: In every one of the four CD4+ subsets, TCRB CDR3s were moderately but significantly shorter in Type 1 diabetes patients. Overrepresentation of cells with high TCR expression could result from cDNA sequencing. Type 1 diabetes patients had VDJ junctions that carried fewer insertions and more deletions. TCRB rearrangement may or may not be influenced by HLA type; here this remained unresolved.

This clone has just a few counts. Its target is not known. Expressed TCRB transcripts got sequenced, as all isolated RNA was reverse transcribed. The repertoire was sequenced with immunoSEQ multiplex PCR; TCRdb's copy has only in-frame clones and lacks some. This table has around 56,000 clones, roughly 50% appearing once. Sort purity for all populations was recorded as exceeding 98%. What was sequenced was Tregs from blood. J is TRBJ2-7 and V is TRBV7-2; TRBD2 aligns across 9 bases. This TCR came from a woman between 35 and 50 years old with type 1 diabetes. As DNA, the CDR3 is TGTGCCAGCAGCCCTGGACTAGCGAACTCCTACGAGCAGTACTTC. Translating it yields CASSPGLANSYEQYF. The variable domain in full, completed from reference TRBV7-2 and TRBJ2-7, reads GAGVSQSPSNKVTEKGKDVELRCDPISGHTALYWYRQSLGQGLEFLIYFQGNSAPDKSGLPSDRFSAERTGGSVSTLTIQRTQQEDSAVYLCASSPGLANSYEQYFGPGTRLTVT.